The 31 T cell receptor beta chains below come from one sample, sequenced in a study of Ad26.COV2.S vaccination and SARS-CoV-2 variants. The protocol was immunoSEQ multiplex PCR, while the TCRdb copy is restricted to in-frame clones and leaves out a portion. The data hold around 340,000 clones, with roughly nine tenths observed a single time. The treatment denotes: some 20 received Ad26.COV2.S at low or high dose, single or two shots; a few received placebo; per-sample allocation not given. Each sample was drawn 63 days after the first injection (of vaccine or placebo). This specimen consisted of peripheral blood, obtained in a trial of Ad26.COV2.S vaccine versus placebo. The receptors here all came from a person between 18 and 65 years old who received the Ad26.COV2.S COVID-19 vaccine or a placebo.

V is TRBV7-2 and J is TRBJ2-2; D unresolved. Germline CDR1 and CDR2: SGHTA and FQGNSA. Trimming left V 5 bases short and J 6 bases short, with 10 bases between. The CDR3 runs to 13 residues. CDR3 region: CASSRLTPGELFF. For the CDR3, the DNA is TGTGCCAGCAGCCGTCTTACCCCCGGGGAGCTGTTTTTT.

The rearrangement links TRBV30 to TRBJ2-5; D gene unclear. V lost 3 bases and J lost 1, with 6 bases in between. Germline V gene data show CDR1 as GTSNPN and CDR2 as SVGIG (reference sequence). This CDR3 comprises 12 residues. CDR3 sequence: CAWRAGQETQYF. DNA of the CDR3: TGTGCCTGGAGGGCAGGCCAAGAGACCCAGTACTTC.

V is TRBV10-3 and J is TRBJ2-7; 7 bases are a match to TRBD1. V gave up 6 bases and J gave up 0 bases; unmatched junction bases: 8. Germline V gene data show CDR1 as ENHRY and CDR2 as SYGVKD. The CDR3 loop spans 15 amino acids. Here the CDR3 reads CAISLKGGGSYEQYF. CDR3 nucleotides: TGTGCCATCAGCCTCAAAGGGGGCGGCTCCTACGAGCAGTACTTC.

The CDR3 is CASSLEGAHYEQYF. The CDR3 DNA is TGTGCCAGCAGCTTGGAGGGGGCGCACTACGAGCAGTACTTC. The chain is built from TRBV5-4 and TRBJ2-7; 7 nucleotides agree with TRBD1. The V and J ends lost 0 bases and 3 bases, in that order; junction bases with no gene match: 3. CDR1 SGHNT and CDR2 YYREEE come from the germline V gene (reference sequence). This CDR3 comprises 14 residues.

The chain combines TRBV9 with TRBJ1-3; D is perhaps TRBD1 (6 bases). The CDR3 has 17 residues. The V gene lost 2 bases and the J gene lost 1 base, with 16 bases spanning the gap. Germline CDR1 reads SGDLS; CDR2 reads YYNGEE. The CDR3 loop reads CASSVEPGAVSGNTIYF. Written as DNA, the CDR3 is TGTGCCAGCAGCGTCGAGCCGGGGGCTGTGTCTGGAAACACCATATATTTT.

This clone was observed a few times. The chain links TRBV5-1 to TRBJ2-7; 7 bases are a match to TRBD1. V lost 4 bases to trimming and J lost 1 base; unmatched junction nucleotides: 8. Germline CDR1 SGHRS, CDR2 YFSETQ. This CDR3 contains 15 residues. CDR3: CASSQGEPGSYEQYF. In DNA form, the CDR3 reads TGCGCCAGCAGCCAGGGGGAACCGGGGTCCTACGAGCAGTACTTC.

This clone was seen only a few times. The J gene is TRBJ1-1, the V gene TRBV7-2, with D tentatively TRBD1 (6 bases). The CDR3 has 16 residues. CDR1 and CDR2 from the germline V gene are SGHTA and FQGNSA. Trimming took off 3 bases at V and 1 base at J, with 15 bases between the two ends. This CDR3 reads CASSFNRQGPNTEAFF. In DNA form, the CDR3 reads TGTGCCAGCAGCTTTAATCGGCAGGGGCCGAACACTGAAGCTTTCTTT. Variable domain in full (rest from reference TRBV7-2 and TRBJ1-1): GAGVSQSPSNKVTEKGKDVELRCDPISGHTALYWYRQSLGQGLEFLIYFQGNSAPDKSGLPSDRFSAERTGGSVSTLTIQRTQQEDSAVYLCASSFNRQGPNTEAFFGQGTRLTVV.

This clone was seen a handful of times. The chain carries TRBV19 and TRBJ1-1, with a weak D call TRBD1 (5 bases). V was cut by 5 bases and J by 5 bases, with 15 bases left in between. The CDR3 sequence is 14 residues long. Per the germline V gene, CDR1 is LNHDA and CDR2 is SQIVND (reference sequence). In DNA form, the CDR3 reads TGTGCCAGTAGTTCTGCCAACGGGGGGACTGAAGCTTTCTTT. Protein sequence: CASSSANGGTEAFF.

The rearrangement links TRBV19 to TRBJ1-1; a weak D match, TRBD1 (6 bases). The ends were cut back, 7 bases at V and 2 bases at J, with 17 bases in the middle. There are 15 residues in the CDR3. Germline CDR1 and CDR2: LNHDA and SQIVND (reference sequence). The CDR3 sequence is CASTPAGTPNTEAFF. CDR3 sequence (DNA): TGTGCCAGTACCCCCGCCGGGACACCTAACACTGAAGCTTTCTTT.

The rearrangement links TRBV6-1 to TRBJ2-7; 12 nucleotides agree with TRBD2. Trimming took 2 bases from V and 5 from J; bases not matched to a gene: 4. In germline, CDR1 is MNHNS, CDR2 SASEGT. This CDR3 has 15 residues. The CDR3 sequence is CASSELAGGPHEQYF. In DNA form, the CDR3 reads TGTGCCAGCAGTGAACTAGCGGGGGGGCCGCACGAGCAGTACTTC.

This rearrangement joins TRBV4-3 to TRBJ1-2; no clear D. The CDR3 runs 14 residues. The germline V and J ends were trimmed by 4 bases and 6 bases, with 15 bases remaining between them. Germline CDR1 reads LGHNA; CDR2 reads YSLEER. The CDR3 loop is CASSRSDGIDGYTF. CDR3 nucleotide sequence: TGCGCCAGCAGCCGGAGCGACGGGATCGATGGCTACACCTTC.

V gene TRBV13 combines with J gene TRBJ2-2; TRBD2 aligns across 11 bases. Germline V gene data show CDR1 as PRHDT and CDR2 as FYEKMQ (reference sequence). The CDR3 has 17 residues. V lost 5 bases to trimming and J lost 1 base; unmatched junction nucleotides: 6. CDR3 bases: TGTGCCAGCAGCGACCTTCTAGCGGGAGGGAACACCGGGGAGCTGTTTTTT. Residues: CASSDLLAGGNTGELFF.

The rearrangement joins TRBV5-1 to TRBJ2-7; tentative D call: TRBD1 (6 bases). The CDR3 has 20 residues. With 1 base removed from V and 0 bases from J, the gap between germline ends came to 26 bases. Germline CDR1 and CDR2: SGHRS and YFSETQ. This chain's CDR3 is CASSLYRDWYQWFSSYEQYF. CDR3 in DNA: TGCGCCAGCAGCTTGTACAGGGATTGGTACCAGTGGTTCTCCTCCTACGAGCAGTACTTC. Filled out from reference TRBV5-1 and TRBJ2-7, the complete variable domain reads KAGVTQTPRYLIKTRGQQVTLSCSPISGHRSVSWYQQTPGQGLQFLFEYFSETQRNKGNFPGRFSGRQFSNSRSEMNVSTLELGDSALYLCASSLYRDWYQWFSSYEQYFGPGTRLTVT.

The rearrangement uses TRBV15 and TRBJ2-1; 8 positions agree with TRBD1. There are 17 residues in the CDR3. The V segment lost 0 bases and the J segment 4 bases; nucleotides outside the gene matches: 8. Germline CDR1 LNHNV, CDR2 YYDKDF (reference sequence). The CDR3 region has the DNA TGTGCCACCAGCAGAGACAGGGGGCGACAGCCATACAATGAGCAGTTCTTC. Its protein is CATSRDRGRQPYNEQFF.

The chain couples TRBV19 to TRBJ1-5, with 10 positions matching TRBD1. The CDR3 runs to 17 residues. Per the germline V gene, CDR1 is LNHDA and CDR2 is SQIVND (reference sequence). V trimming: 3 bases; J trimming: 7 bases; junction bases outside the gene matches: 12. The chain's CDR3 is CASSIPRTGGVGQPQHF. CDR3 nucleotides: TGTGCCAGTAGTATTCCCCGGACAGGGGGGGTTGGGCAGCCCCAGCATTTT.

The chain recombines TRBV30 with TRBJ2-4, with unresolved D. This CDR3 region has 17 residues. Germline V gene lookup returns CDR1 GTSNPN and CDR2 SVGIG (reference sequence). Trimming stripped 3 bases from V and 0 bases from J, with 18 bases between. The CDR3 DNA is TGTGCCTGGAGAGCCGGACGGGTTCGACTAGCCAAAAACATTCAGTACTTC. This encodes CAWRAGRVRLAKNIQYF.

The sample holds one count of this clone. The chain carries TRBV28 and TRBJ1-5; tentative D call: TRBD1 (5 bases). With 8 bases removed from V and 3 bases from J, the gap between germline ends came to 17 bases. Germline V lookup: CDR1 MDHEN, CDR2 SYDVKM. CDR3 size: 15 residues. CDR3 loop: CASSRGPGPNQPQHF. DNA of the CDR3: TGTGCCAGCTCCCGGGGACCTGGCCCCAATCAGCCCCAGCATTTT.

This sequence joins TRBV11-3 and TRBJ2-2; a possible D gene is TRBD2 (6 bases). Looked up from germline, CDR1 is SGHNT and CDR2 is YENEEA. The CDR3 is 16 amino acids. Trimming stripped 5 bases from V and 6 bases from J, with 19 bases between. The CDR3 DNA reads TGTGCCAGCAGCGCCCCGGGAGCCTATCCCGCCGGGGAGCTGTTTTTT. It translates to CASSAPGAYPAGELFF.

Here the CDR3 reads CASTQITVGDAFF. Written as DNA, the CDR3 is TGTGCCAGCACCCAAATAACCGTGGGGGACGCTTTCTTT. The chain couples TRBV7-2 to TRBJ1-1; TRBD1 might be the D (5 bases). This CDR3 region has 13 residues. Germline values: CDR1 SGHTA, CDR2 FQGNSA. Trimming left V 7 bases short and J 11 bases short, with 20 bases between.

The chain joins TRBV28 to TRBJ1-1; D may be TRBD1 (5 bases). Germline assignment: CDR1 MDHEN and CDR2 SYDVKM. V lost 1 base and J 0 bases, leaving 27 bases between the germline ends. The length of the CDR3 is 21 residues. The CDR3 region has the DNA TGTGCCAGCAGTTTATACCGGGTTCCCGGACAAAACCCATATATGAACACTGAAGCTTTCTTT. Its translation: CASSLYRVPGQNPYMNTEAFF.

The chain joins TRBV4-3 to TRBJ2-7, with TRBD2 identical over 7 bases. V lost 1 base to trimming and J lost 1 base; unmatched junction nucleotides: 10. Germline V gene data show CDR1 as LGHNA and CDR2 as YSLEER. CDR3 length equals 17 residues. CDR3 region: CASSQGGGREPSYEQYF. As DNA, the CDR3 is TGCGCCAGCAGCCAAGGGGGTGGGCGGGAGCCATCCTACGAGCAGTACTTC.

The chain uses TRBV6-2 or TRBV6-3 and TRBJ1-2; a weak D match, TRBD1 (6 bases). Trimming took off 2 bases at V and 2 bases at J, with 9 bases between the two ends. The germline CDR1 and CDR2 sequences are MNHEY and SVGEGT. The CDR3 is made up of 14 amino acids. CDR3 region: CASSYRTENYGYTF. In nucleotides, the CDR3 is TGTGCCAGCAGTTACCGGACAGAAAACTATGGCTACACCTTC.

This clone was found many times. This sequence joins TRBV19 and TRBJ1-2, with 7 nucleotides matching TRBD1. The ends lost 8 bases at V and 4 bases at J; junction bases unmatched: 7. The CDR3 runs 13 residues. Per germline, CDR1 LNHDA and CDR2 SQIVND (reference sequence). The DNA of the CDR3 is TGTGCCAGTCGACCCCGGGACAGCTATGGCTACACCTTC. It translates to CASRPRDSYGYTF.

This chain joins TRBV28 and TRBJ2-2; D not resolved. The V and J ends lost 5 bases and 1 base respectively, with 17 bases between them. The length of the CDR3 is 17 residues. Per the germline V gene, CDR1 is MDHEN and CDR2 is SYDVKM. The CDR3 DNA is TGTGCCAGCAGTCCTCCTGACACACTTATGAACACCGGGGAGCTGTTTTTT. The encoded protein is CASSPPDTLMNTGELFF.

This clone was picked up one time. The J gene is TRBJ2-3, the V gene TRBV5-4; 7 bases match TRBD2. The trim removed 3 bases at V and 1 base at J, leaving 8 bases unmatched. CDR1 and CDR2 (germline): SGHNT, YYREEE (reference sequence). The CDR3 sequence is 16 residues long. The CDR3 DNA is TGTGCCAGCAGCTCAACAGGACTAGTAGGCACAGATACGCAGTATTTT. It is translated as CASSSTGLVGTDTQYF.

The chain carries TRBV7-2 and TRBJ1-4; D might be TRBD1 (6 bases). Germline values: CDR1 SGHTA, CDR2 FQGNSA. This CDR3 spans 17 amino acids. Trimming took off 5 bases at V and 0 bases at J, with 16 bases between the two ends. The CDR3 DNA sequence: TGTGCCAGCAGCGGCTCGCAGGGGATCGCAACTAATGAAAAACTGTTTTTT. This translates into CASSGSQGIATNEKLFF.

The chain combines TRBV12-1 with TRBJ2-7. TRBV12-1 is designated a pseudogene. The CDR3 has 18 residues. The CDR3 DNA is TGTGCCAACTTAGCCCGGGGCCGTAGCAACTTTGAAACCTACGAGCAGTACTTC. Translated, it gives CANLARGRSNFETYEQYF.

The V gene is TRBV6-5, the J gene TRBJ1-5; 7 nucleotides agree with TRBD1. Germline values: CDR1 MNHEY, CDR2 SVGAGI. V lost 3 bases to trimming and J lost 6 bases; unmatched junction nucleotides: 8. The CDR3 runs to 15 residues. Here the CDR3 reads CASSYRGPGSQPQHF. In nucleotides, the CDR3 is TGTGCCAGCAGTTATAGGGGGCCGGGGTCTCAGCCCCAGCATTTT.

The chain is built from TRBV10-1 and TRBJ2-7; TRBD2 matches 8 bases. CDR3 length: 17 residues. The V and J ends lost 0 bases and 11 bases, in that order; junction bases with no gene match: 18. CDR1 and CDR2 from the germline V gene are WNHNN and SYGVQD (reference sequence). The CDR3 sequence is CASSESSIGRVPKAEYF. DNA of the CDR3: TGCGCCAGCAGTGAGTCTTCAATCGGGAGGGTCCCGAAGGCGGAGTACTTC.

This rearrangement joins TRBV5-1 to TRBJ1-5; 7 nucleotides align to TRBD1. Germline V gene lookup returns CDR1 SGHRS and CDR2 YFSETQ. CDR3 length: 14 residues. Unmatched junction bases numbered 4, after V lost 0 bases and J lost 7 bases. CDR3 DNA: TGCGCCAGCAGCTTGGACAGGGGTTCCCAGCCCCAGCATTTT. This sequence encodes CASSLDRGSQPQHF.

The chain has TRBV6-1 and TRBJ1-2; 7 bases are shared with TRBD1. The CDR3 is 14 residues long. With 2 bases clipped from V and 0 bases from J, the junction kept 0 bases outside the gene matches. Looked up from germline, CDR1 is MNHNS and CDR2 is SASEGT. CDR3 coding DNA: TGTGCCAGCAGTGAAACAGGGGCTAACTATGGCTACACCTTC. Its translation: CASSETGANYGYTF.